The 10 T cell receptor gamma chains below all came from one sample that was sequenced in a study of gamma delta lymphoproliferative disorders and STAT genes (dated by TCRdb to between 2018 and 2020). For both patients and controls, peripheral blood mononuclear cells were isolated, and the genomic DNA from these cells was used for TCR sequencing. Library method: multiplex PCR. TCRdb shows the sequencer as Illumina MiSeq. In TCRdb, clones were called once more from the public reads by CATT, and rows of identical DNA were later combined. A total of 1,500 to 2,000 gamma-chain clones appear in this sample, around 18% of them only once. Under 40% of the sample is taken by the ten largest. The sample taken for sequencing was blood. Receptor source: a human donor in good health.

This clone is labeled as medium-sized (0.01 to 0.1%). J is TRGJ1 or TRGJ2 and V is TRGV3. Matching the DNA to germline supplied the J gene, which TCRdb does not give. Per the germline V gene, CDR1 is VTNTFY and CDR2 is YDVSTARD (reference sequence). CDR3 length: 14 amino acids. With V trimmed by 6 bases and J by 2 bases, 10 bases remained unmatched. The CDR3 spells CATWPRDHYYKKLF. The DNA for the CDR3 is TGTGCCACCTGGCCCAGGGATCATTATTATAAGAAACTCTTT.

This clone was picked up many times. The chain has TRGV9 and TRGJ1 or TRGJ2. TCRdb does not report a J gene; here it was assigned by matching the DNA to germline references. This CDR3 spans 17 amino acids. After removal of 0 bases from V and 4 bases from J, the junction contained 15 bases not matched to a gene. CDR1 is GITISATS, CDR2 ISYDGTV, per germline (reference sequence). The CDR3 reads CALWEVRSPEGYYKKLF. In nucleotides, the CDR3 is TGTGCCTTGTGGGAGGTGCGTTCCCCCGAGGGATATTATAAGAAACTCTTT.

As regards this clone: A far larger clone is off by one base, so a read error is likely. No DNA is shown, since the ends of the CDR3 on it are uncertain; the CDR3 is the one TCRdb lists. Called V gene: TRGV11; the J gene was not called. TRGV11 is designated an ORF whose function remains uncertain. The length of the CDR3 is 21 amino acids, counting both ends. The CDR3 is CTTVPAGLGTFGTGSDWIKTF.

This clone came up a few times. The TCRdb protein, from a much larger clone, departs from this DNA's translation at residue 12, likely by read error; the protein shown derives from the DNA. This chain uses TRGV10 with TRGJP1. The J gene, left out of TCRdb, was set here by checking the DNA against germline. TRGV10 belongs to the ORF category, with a function that is uncertain. This CDR3 has 15 residues. CDR3 protein: CAAWDHPTTGWCKIF. CDR3 sequence (DNA): TGTGCTGCGTGGGACCACCCTACCACTGGTTGGTGCAAGATATTT.

By share, this clone ranks as medium-sized. This chain connects TRGV4 to TRGJ1 or TRGJ2. TCRdb supplies no J gene; here it was assigned by aligning the nucleotide sequence to germline. This CDR3 contains 11 residues. The J segment lost 6 bases and the V segment lost 4 bases, leaving 3 bases of the junction unmatched. Looked up from germline, CDR1 is EGSTGY and CDR2 is YDSYTSSV. The CDR3 region has the DNA TGTGCCACCTGGGAGCCTTATAAGAAACTCTTT. Its translation is CATWEPYKKLF.

Details on this clone: TCRdb lists the protein of a much larger clone for this DNA, which differs at residue 4, so this is likely a read error; the protein given here is translated from the DNA itself. The genes are TRGV10 and TRGJ1 or TRGJ2. The J gene comes from matching the DNA to germline here; TCRdb lacks it. TRGV10 qualifies as an ORF whose function is uncertain. Germline trimming cut 11 bases from V and 11 bases from J; bases unmatched to any gene: 10. The CDR3 is 10 residues long. The CDR3 spells CAARDGEKLF. CDR3 sequence (DNA): TGTGCTGCGCGGGATGGGGAGAAACTCTTT.

Of note for this clone: It is likely a read error: a sequence one base away is far more abundant. The DNA is omitted, as the CDR3 cannot be located on it reliably, and the CDR3 follows TCRdb's listing. The same CDR3 arises from other DNA sequences in this sample as well. The J gene has no call, while the V gene is TRGV11. TRGV11 falls under the ORF class, with uncertain function. The CDR3 is 14 residues long, ends included. CDR3 sequence reads: CTTVPAGLGSSETF.

The sample holds a few counts of this clone. The mismatch at residue 3 between this DNA's translation and the TCRdb protein of a much larger clone likely reflects a read error; the protein shown is translated from the DNA. This chain joins TRGV4 and TRGJ1 or TRGJ2. As TCRdb names no J gene, one was assigned here on the basis of a DNA match to germline. The CDR3 consists of 11 residues. The germline gives CDR1 EGSTGY, CDR2 YDSYTSSV. The CDR3 region has the DNA TGTGCCCCCTGTTTGGGACGTAAGAAACTCTTT. Amino acids: CAPCLGRKKLF.

By share, this clone ranks as medium-sized (0.01 to 0.1%). The chain combines TRGV2 with TRGJ1 or TRGJ2. The J gene, missing from TCRdb, was assigned here through DNA to germline matching. Germline CDR1 EGSNGY, CDR2 YDSYNSKV. V dropped 0 bases and J dropped 3; count of bases not matched to a gene: 5. The CDR3 totals 14 residues. The CDR3 loop reads CATWDGTSYYKKLF. CDR3 bases: TGTGCCACCTGGGACGGGACGTCTTATTATAAGAAACTCTTT.

This clone showed up just a few times. TCRdb's protein for this DNA is that of a much larger clone and differs from the translation at residue 9, likely a read error; the protein shown is the DNA translation. The chain combines TRGV4 with TRGJ1 or TRGJ2. TCRdb offers no J gene call, so here the DNA was matched to germline to obtain one. CDR3 length: 12 amino acids. CDR1 is EGSTGY, CDR2 YDSYTSSV, per germline. In nucleotides, the CDR3 is TGTGCCACCTGGGATGGAAGATATAGGAAACTCTTT. Translating it yields CATWDGRYRKLF.